This TCR beta chain was profiled in a study of T cells and Merkel cell carcinoma outcomes. Findings of the study overall: Merkel cell carcinoma outcomes were reportedly predicted by repertoire and T-cell density.

Sequencing was performed with immunoSEQ multiplex PCR; in TCRdb, only in-frame clones are kept and a portion is missing. The data show about 15,000 clones, roughly 76% seen once. Points on this clone: Its matching antigen is unknown.

Trimming took off 5 bases at V and 2 bases at J, with 16 bases between the two ends. The germline V gene has CDR1 MNHEY and CDR2 SVGAGI. CDR3 length equals 15 residues. Sequenced input: tumor tissue from Merkel cell carcinoma. This rearrangement joins TRBV6-5 to TRBJ2-7; D might be TRBD2 (5 bases). The sequence came from a human donor with Merkel cell carcinoma. The CDR3 DNA follows: TGTGCCAGCAGTGCCTCTCCGCGGGTTACCTACGAGCAGTACTTC. It specifies CASSASPRVTYEQYF.